This TCR beta chain was retrieved from a study of pediatric ulcerative colitis. Points from the study as a whole: Blood-rectal clonal overlap within each person was significantly higher in ulcerative colitis patients than controls. No controls had the two rectal clonotypes shared by ulcerative colitis patients.

This CDR3 is built from 13 residues. Germline lookup yields CDR1 LGHNA and CDR2 YNFKEQ. V was shortened by 4 bases and J by 8 bases, with 14 bases between the two germline ends. At colonoscopy, a blood sample was also collected. TCRdb keeps only in-frame clones here, not all; method: immunoSEQ multiplex PCR. The repertoire has more than 50,000 clones, about 87% of them found once; the top ten carry roughly 1.5%. This clone showed up just a few times. The antigen is undetermined. The clonotype comes from a boy younger than 18 who was a control in a study of pediatric ulcerative colitis. Specimen: blood. This rearrangement joins TRBV4-2 to TRBJ1-1, with D perhaps matching TRBD1 (6 bases). CDR3 sequence: CASSRPGTSEAFF. The CDR3 coding sequence is TGTGCCAGCAGCCGACCGGGGACATCAGAAGCTTTCTTT.